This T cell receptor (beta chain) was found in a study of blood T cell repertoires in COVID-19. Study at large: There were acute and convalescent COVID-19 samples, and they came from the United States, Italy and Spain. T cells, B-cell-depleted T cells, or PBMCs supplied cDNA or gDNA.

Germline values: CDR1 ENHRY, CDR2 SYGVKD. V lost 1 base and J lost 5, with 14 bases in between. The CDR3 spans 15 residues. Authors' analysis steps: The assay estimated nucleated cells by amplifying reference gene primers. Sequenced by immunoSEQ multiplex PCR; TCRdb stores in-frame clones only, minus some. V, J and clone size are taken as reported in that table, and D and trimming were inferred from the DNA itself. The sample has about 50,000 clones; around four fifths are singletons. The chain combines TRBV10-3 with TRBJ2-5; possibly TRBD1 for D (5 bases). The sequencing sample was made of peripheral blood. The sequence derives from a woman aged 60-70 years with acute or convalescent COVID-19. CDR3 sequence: CAISELVQAGETQYF. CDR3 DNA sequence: TGTGCCATCAGTGAGTTGGTACAGGCCGGGGAGACCCAGTACTTC.